What follows are 20 T cell receptor beta chains derived from one specimen sequenced in a study of blood T cell repertoires in COVID-19. Repertoires were generated with immunoSEQ multiplex PCR, while TCRdb's copy carries only in-frame clones and drops some. The table lists about 210,000 clones, 80% to 90% of them singletons. Sequencing was carried out using peripheral blood. The receptors derive from a man aged 50 to 60 with active or convalescent COVID-19.

The V gene is TRBV30, the J gene TRBJ1-5, with D possibly matching TRBD1 (6 bases). There are 13 residues in the CDR3. The V end lost 0 bases, the J end lost 6 bases, and 9 bases lay between the germline ends. CDR1 GTSNPN and CDR2 SVGIG come from the germline V gene (reference sequence). The CDR3 nucleotides are TGTGCCTGGAGTGTAGGGGGGGGTCAGCCCCAGCATTTT. Translated: CAWSVGGGQPQHF.

This clone was observed a few times. This rearrangement joins TRBV19 to TRBJ1-1; weak D call: TRBD1 (6 bases). Germline V gene sequence: CDR1 LNHDA, CDR2 SQIVND (reference sequence). The CDR3 is made up of 13 amino acids. V shed 5 bases and J shed 3 bases, with 10 bases lying between them. The CDR3 nucleotides are TGTGCCAGTAGTTTTCAGGGGCACACTGAAGCTTTCTTT. This codes for CASSFQGHTEAFF.

V usage is TRBV6-6 and J usage is TRBJ2-7; D is undetermined. The CDR3 has 13 amino acids. Germline V gene data show CDR1 as MNHNY and CDR2 as SVGAGI (reference sequence). V gave up 7 bases and J gave up 3 bases, with 13 bases separating them. The CDR3 here is CASTPRDNYEQYF. CDR3 DNA: TGTGCCAGCACCCCTCGAGACAACTACGAGCAGTACTTC.

The chain is built from TRBV24-1 and TRBJ2-5; no clear D gene. The CDR3 loop spans 16 amino acids. Germline V lookup: CDR1 KGHDR, CDR2 SFDVKD. V was shortened by 1 base and J by 2 bases, with 13 bases between the two germline ends. This CDR3 reads CATSDLYSTSQETQYF. Written as DNA, the CDR3 is TGTGCCACCAGTGATTTATACAGTACGTCTCAAGAGACCCAGTACTTC.

The rearrangement joins TRBV7-9 to TRBJ1-2; the D is unclear. Trimming removed 6 bases at V and 2 bases at J, with 4 bases between. The length of the CDR3 is 11 residues. Germline V gene lookup returns CDR1 SEHNR and CDR2 FQNEAQ (reference sequence). The CDR3 reads CASSLNYGYTF. The DNA of the CDR3 is TGTGCCAGCAGTCTGAACTATGGCTACACCTTC. The full variable domain, completed using reference TRBV7-9 and TRBJ1-2, is DTGVSQNPRHKITKRGQNVTFRCDPISEHNRLYWYRQTLGQGPEFLTYFQNEAQLEKSRLLSDRFSAERPKGSFSTLEIQRTEQGDSAMYLCASSLNYGYTFGSGTRLTVV.

The gene calls are TRBV19 and TRBJ1-2; D is possibly TRBD1 (5 bases). The CDR3 spans 15 residues. CDR1 is LNHDA and CDR2 is SQIVND in the germline V gene (reference sequence). Trimming took off 5 bases at V and 7 bases at J, with 20 bases between the two ends. CDR3 bases: TGTGCCAGTAGTCTGCCCGGGACCGGGAGGACTGGCTACACCTTC. Its translation is CASSLPGTGRTGYTF.

V gene TRBV12-3 or TRBV12-4 combines with J gene TRBJ1-1; no firm D call. This CDR3 is 13 amino acids long. V was shortened by 7 bases and J by 4 bases, with 13 bases between the two germline ends. The CDR3 nucleotides read TGTGCCAGCACCATAGAGGCGGGCACTGAAGCTTTCTTT. It codes for CASTIEAGTEAFF.

The rearrangement uses TRBV28 and TRBJ2-5; 13 bases fit TRBD2. Trimming took 6 bases from V and 4 from J; bases not matched to a gene: 5. Germline assignment: CDR1 MDHEN and CDR2 SYDVKM. The CDR3 is 15 residues long. Here the CDR3 reads CASRLAGGPGETQYF. The CDR3, as DNA: TGTGCCAGCAGACTAGCGGGAGGGCCGGGAGAGACCCAGTACTTC.

The table lists this clone with a few counts. The chain joins TRBV10-3 to TRBJ1-5, with D hard to call. This CDR3 has 16 amino acids. Germline V gene data show CDR1 as ENHRY and CDR2 as SYGVKD. V lost 0 bases and J 0 bases, leaving 9 bases between the germline ends. The DNA for the CDR3 is TGTGCCATCAGTGAGTCGAGGTTAGGTAGCAATCAGCCCCAGCATTTT. Translating it yields CAISESRLGSNQPQHF.

CDR3 in amino acids: CASSSLFNQPQHF. CDR3 DNA sequence: TGTGCCAGCAGCTCGCTATTCAATCAGCCCCAGCATTTT. This chain connects TRBV7-2 to TRBJ1-5; no clear D. The CDR3 consists of 13 residues. Between the trimmed V and J ends, which lost 4 bases and 3 bases, there was a span of 7 bases. Germline lookup yields CDR1 SGHTA and CDR2 FQGNSA.

The chain is built from TRBV21-1 and TRBJ1-6. TRBV21-1 is annotated as a pseudogene. The CDR3 sequence is 16 residues long. This CDR3 is CASSPWAVGKLSPLHF. CDR3 DNA: TGTGCCAGCAGTCCCTGGGCAGTCGGGAAACTATCACCCCTCCACTTT.

This sequence joins TRBV7-9 and TRBJ2-5, with 9 bases that match TRBD1. The CDR3 has 18 residues. The germline V gene encodes CDR1 SEHNR and CDR2 FQNEAQ (reference sequence). V trimming: 5 bases; J trimming: 0 bases; junction bases outside the gene matches: 13. The CDR3 reads CASSRPNPGQGYQETQYF. DNA for the CDR3: TGTGCCAGCAGCCGCCCTAACCCGGGACAGGGCTACCAAGAGACCCAGTACTTC.

This clone has only one observation. The V and J genes are TRBV7-3 and TRBJ2-1, with a weak D call TRBD2 (7 bases). Germline V gives CDR1 SGHTA, CDR2 FQGTGA. This CDR3 spans 15 amino acids. The ends were cut back, 3 bases at V and 2 bases at J, with 11 bases in the middle. The CDR3 DNA reads TGTGCCAGCAGCTTCGGGGGGACAACCTACAATGAGCAGTTCTTC. Its protein is CASSFGGTTYNEQFF.

The chain couples TRBV19 to TRBJ1-1; 7 positions agree with TRBD1. The CDR3 sequence is 16 residues long. Trimming cost V 7 bases and J 4 bases; bases outside gene matches: 15. In germline, CDR1 is LNHDA, CDR2 SQIVND (reference sequence). Here the CDR3 reads CASTAWTGREITEAFF. Here the CDR3 DNA reads TGTGCCAGTACCGCATGGACAGGTCGTGAAATCACTGAAGCTTTCTTT.

This clone was seen only a few times. V gene TRBV5-5 combines with J gene TRBJ1-5; 7 bases match TRBD1. Germline CDR1 and CDR2: SGHKS and YYEKEE (reference sequence). This CDR3 has 14 amino acids. With 4 bases clipped from V and 6 bases from J, the junction kept 7 bases outside the gene matches. The CDR3 region has the DNA TGTGCCAGCAGCCTCTCGACAGGGCCTCAGCCCCAGCATTTT. It yields the protein CASSLSTGPQPQHF.

V usage is TRBV3-1 (or the pseudogene TRBV3-2) and J usage is TRBJ2-7; TRBD1 might be the D (6 bases). With 5 bases removed from V and 2 bases from J, the gap between germline ends came to 10 bases. The CDR3 contains 13 residues. CDR1 LGHDT and CDR2 YNNKEL come from the germline V gene (reference sequence). CDR3 sequence (DNA): TGTGCCAGCAGCACTCGGACAGCCTACGAGCAGTACTTC. Residues: CASSTRTAYEQYF.

This clone has only a few counts. This rearrangement joins TRBV30 to TRBJ2-7; TRBD1 is a possible D gene (6 bases). The CDR3 totals 11 residues. V was shortened by 5 bases and J by 5 bases, with 10 bases between the two germline ends. Germline V gene lookup returns CDR1 GTSNPN and CDR2 SVGIG (reference sequence). The CDR3, as DNA: TGTGCCTGGCTTACAGGGAACGAGCAGTACTTC. Translating it yields CAWLTGNEQYF.

The chain recombines TRBV5-1 with TRBJ1-1; 8 nucleotides match TRBD1. The length of the CDR3 is 14 residues. The junction had 5 bases not matched to a gene; V was cut back by 0 bases and J by 7 bases. Germline CDR1 reads SGHRS; CDR2 reads YFSETQ. The CDR3 DNA reads as TGCGCCAGCAGCTTGGGGGACAGGAAATATGAAGCTTTCTTT. It encodes CASSLGDRKYEAFF.

This clone was detected many times. V usage is TRBV12-5 and J usage is TRBJ1-5; a possible D gene is TRBD1 (6 bases). The CDR3 covers 17 residues. V lost 0 bases to trimming and J lost 1 base, with 13 bases between them. Germline V lookup: CDR1 LGHNT, CDR2 FRNRAP. CDR3 region: CASGLVFGGVSNQPQHF. CDR3 coding DNA: TGTGCTAGTGGTTTGGTATTTGGGGGCGTAAGCAATCAGCCCCAGCATTTT.

This chain connects TRBV19 to TRBJ2-7; weak D call: TRBD2 (5 bases). CDR3 length equals 15 residues. Germline V gene sequence: CDR1 LNHDA, CDR2 SQIVND (reference sequence). Trimming cost V 3 bases and J 5 bases, with 17 bases left between them. CDR3 amino acids: CASSIEGISGNEQYF. The CDR3 DNA sequence: TGTGCCAGTAGTATTGAGGGAATCTCGGGGAACGAGCAGTACTTC. The full variable domain, its missing parts supplied by reference TRBV19 and TRBJ2-7, is DGGITQSPKYLFRKEGQNVTLSCEQNLNHDAMYWYRQDPGQGLRLIYYSQIVNDFQKGDIAEGYSVSREKKESFPLTVTSAQKNPTAFYLCASSIEGISGNEQYFGPGTRLTVT.